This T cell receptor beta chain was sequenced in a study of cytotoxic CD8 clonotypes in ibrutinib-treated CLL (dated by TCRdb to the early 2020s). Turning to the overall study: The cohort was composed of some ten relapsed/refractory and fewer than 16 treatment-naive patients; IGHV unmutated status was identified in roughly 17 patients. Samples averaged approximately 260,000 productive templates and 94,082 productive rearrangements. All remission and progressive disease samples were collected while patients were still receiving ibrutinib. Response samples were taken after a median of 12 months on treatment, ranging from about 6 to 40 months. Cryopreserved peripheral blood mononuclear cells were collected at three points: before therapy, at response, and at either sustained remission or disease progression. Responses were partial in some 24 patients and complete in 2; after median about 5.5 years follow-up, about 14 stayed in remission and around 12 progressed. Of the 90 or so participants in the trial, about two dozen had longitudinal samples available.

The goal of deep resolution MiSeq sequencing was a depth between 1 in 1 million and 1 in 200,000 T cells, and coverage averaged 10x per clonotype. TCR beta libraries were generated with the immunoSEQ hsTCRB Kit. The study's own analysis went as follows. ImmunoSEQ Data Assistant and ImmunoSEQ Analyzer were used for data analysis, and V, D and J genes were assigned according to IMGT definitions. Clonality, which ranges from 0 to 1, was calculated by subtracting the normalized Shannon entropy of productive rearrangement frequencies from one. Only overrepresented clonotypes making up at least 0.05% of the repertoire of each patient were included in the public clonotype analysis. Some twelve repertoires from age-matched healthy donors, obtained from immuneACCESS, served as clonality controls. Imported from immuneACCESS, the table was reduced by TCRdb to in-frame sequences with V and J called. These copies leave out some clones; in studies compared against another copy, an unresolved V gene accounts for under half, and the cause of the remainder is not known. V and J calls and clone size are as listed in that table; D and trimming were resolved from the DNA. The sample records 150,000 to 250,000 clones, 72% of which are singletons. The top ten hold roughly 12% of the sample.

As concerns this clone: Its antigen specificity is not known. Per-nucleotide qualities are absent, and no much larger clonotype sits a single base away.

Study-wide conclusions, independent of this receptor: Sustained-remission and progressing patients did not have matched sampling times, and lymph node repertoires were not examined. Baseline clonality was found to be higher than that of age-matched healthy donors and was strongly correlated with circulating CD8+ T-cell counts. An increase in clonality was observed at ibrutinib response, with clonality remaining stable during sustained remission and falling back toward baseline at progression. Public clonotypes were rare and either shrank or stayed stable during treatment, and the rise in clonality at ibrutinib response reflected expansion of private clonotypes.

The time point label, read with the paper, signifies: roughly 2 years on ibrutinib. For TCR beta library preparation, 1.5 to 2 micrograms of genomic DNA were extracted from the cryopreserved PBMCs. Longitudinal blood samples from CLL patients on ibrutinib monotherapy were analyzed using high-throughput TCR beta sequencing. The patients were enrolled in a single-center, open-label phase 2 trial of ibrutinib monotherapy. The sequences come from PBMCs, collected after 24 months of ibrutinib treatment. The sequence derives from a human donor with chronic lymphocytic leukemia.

The CDR3 corresponds to CASRPQGTSGSVNEQFF. The nucleotide sequence is given as TGTGCCAGCAGGCCCCAGGGGACTAGCGGGAGTGTTAATGAGCAGTTCTTC. Recombination connected TRBV25-1 to TRBJ2-1; 14 of the junction bases match TRBD2. Compared with germline, V lacks 6 bases and J lacks 7 bases; bases without a gene match: 11. As encoded in the germline V gene, CDR1 is MGHDK while CDR2 is SYGVNS. Including cysteine and phenylalanine, the CDR3 has 17 amino acids. Of the read, only the CDR3 DNA is kept; its 51 bases are in frame from base 1.